Reported below is one TCR beta chain. One entry per CDR3 protein, called by TCRdb with MiXCR from the 5' RACE reads. Of roughly 110,000 distinct CDR3 sequences listed, 9.5% to 15% were seen once; the top ten hold roughly 30%. The source of the sample is a study of T-cell memory formation after mild COVID-19. The TCR sequence derives from an adult woman who had mild COVID-19 (a few samples of this study predate the infection). Cell type and time point are not known. The sequenced sample was PBMCs or a T cell subset sorted from them (not recorded which).

The chain's CDR3 is CSARGTPGTFSYEQYF. In DNA form, the CDR3 reads TGCAGTGCTAGAGGAACTCCCGGGACATTCTCCTACGAGCAGTACTTC. J is TRBJ2-7 and V is TRBV20-1; perhaps TRBD1 as D (6 bases). V was cut by 1 base and J by 0 bases, with 16 bases left in between. The CDR3 length is 16 residues. Germline V lookup: CDR1 DFQATT, CDR2 SNEGSKA (reference sequence).